Listed here are 10 T cell receptor beta chains from one sample, sequenced in a study of CD4+ T cells in melanoma. Only in-frame clones appear in the TCRdb table, and some are missing; sequencing was by immunoSEQ multiplex PCR. The sample gives 110,000 to 150,000 clones, 80% to 95% of which show up once; over 1.5% is in the top ten. These receptors were taken from a human donor with melanoma.

The chain combines TRBV18 with TRBJ1-5, with unresolved D. From germline, CDR1 is KGHSH and CDR2 LQKENI. The CDR3 runs to 15 residues. V was trimmed by 3 bases and J by 2 bases, leaving 11 bases between them. Here the CDR3 reads CASSPTGMGNQPQHF. CDR3 nucleotides: TGTGCCAGCTCACCGACGGGGATGGGCAATCAGCCCCAGCATTTT.

The chain is built from TRBV2 and TRBJ2-3, with D perhaps matching TRBD1 or TRBD2 (5 bases each). Germline V gene sequence: CDR1 SNHLY, CDR2 FYNNEI. The V and J ends lost 8 bases and 2 bases respectively, with 20 bases between them. The CDR3 is 16 residues long. CDR3 coding DNA: TGTGCCAGCGCTCGAGTGCAGTGGGGACCCACAGATACGCAGTATTTT. Its protein is CASARVQWGPTDTQYF.

V and J are TRBV4-2 and TRBJ2-1; unclear D gene. The CDR3 has 13 residues. Germline values: CDR1 LGHNA, CDR2 YNFKEQ. Deletions cut 0 bases from V and 5 bases from J, with 5 bases between. The CDR3 is CASSQDVDNEQFF. DNA of the CDR3: TGTGCCAGCAGCCAAGATGTAGACAATGAGCAGTTCTTC.

The V and J genes are TRBV7-3 and TRBJ1-2; TRBD1 matches 12 bases. The CDR3 length is 18 residues. Germline CDR1 and CDR2: SGHTA and FQGTGA. J lost 0 bases, V lost 7 bases, and 12 bases had no gene match. The DNA of the CDR3 is TGTGCCAGCATCCACCTCCCGGGACAGGGGGCCTCTAACTATGGCTACACCTTC. Translating it yields CASIHLPGQGASNYGYTF. The whole variable domain, remainder taken from reference TRBV7-3 and TRBJ1-2, is GAGVSQTPSNKVTEKGKYVELRCDPISGHTALYWYRQSLGQGPEFLIYFQGTGAADDSGLPNDRFFAVRPEGSVSTLKIQRTERGDSAVYLCASIHLPGQGASNYGYTFGSGTRLTVV.

V gene TRBV11-2 combines with J gene TRBJ2-1; D is possibly TRBD2 (5 bases). The CDR3 has 14 residues. Germline values: CDR1 SGHAT, CDR2 FQNNGV. Trimming removed 1 base from V and 6 bases from J, with 10 bases in between. The CDR3 DNA reads TGTGCCAGCAGCTTAGCGGGCAGCGGCAATGAGCAGTTCTTC. It translates to CASSLAGSGNEQFF.

The chain couples TRBV10-1 to TRBJ2-6; no firm D call. Germline CDR1 and CDR2: WNHNN and SYGVQD (reference sequence). This CDR3 is 14 amino acids long. V gave up 6 bases and J gave up 0 bases, with 6 bases separating them. In DNA, the CDR3 is TGCGCCAGCAGCCCCGGCTCTGGGGCCAACGTCCTGACTTTC. This gives the protein CASSPGSGANVLTF.

As DNA, the CDR3 is TGCAGCGTTGGGGAACAGGGATTCCGTGGCTACACCTTC. Its protein product is CSVGEQGFRGYTF. V gene TRBV29-1 combines with J gene TRBJ1-2; possibly TRBD1 for D (6 bases). The V gene's germline CDR1 is SQVTM and CDR2 ANQGSEA. The CDR3 has 13 residues. V gave up 4 bases and J gave up 7 bases, with 16 bases separating them.

The chain recombines TRBV7-8 with TRBJ2-4; tentatively, D is TRBD2 (6 bases). CDR3 length: 15 amino acids. Germline V gives CDR1 SGHVS, CDR2 FQNEAQ. V lost 5 bases and J lost 7, with 18 bases in between. CDR3 nucleotides: TGTGCCAGCAGCCTTGCCCCACGGGGGTCTAACATTCAGTACTTC. Translation: CASSLAPRGSNIQYF.

The chain joins TRBV11-3 to TRBJ2-1; 12 nucleotides agree with TRBD2. Germline lookup yields CDR1 SGHNT and CDR2 YENEEA. This CDR3 region has 16 residues. With 2 bases clipped from V and 4 bases from J, the junction kept 3 bases outside the gene matches. The CDR3 DNA reads as TGTGCCAGCAGCTTAACTAGCGGGGGGCTATACAATGAGCAGTTCTTC. Its protein product is CASSLTSGGLYNEQFF. Full variable domain (rest looked up from reference TRBV11-3 and TRBJ2-1): EAGVVQSPRYKIIEKKQPVAFWCNPISGHNTLYWYLQNLGQGPELLIRYENEEAVDDSQLPKDRFSAERLKGVDSTLKIQPAELGDSAVYLCASSLTSGGLYNEQFFGPGTRLTVL.

The rearrangement uses TRBV5-8 and TRBJ2-5; TRBD1 aligns across 7 bases. Per germline, CDR1 SGHTS and CDR2 YDEGEE. This CDR3 has 13 residues. J was trimmed by 1 base and V by 10 bases; bases with no gene match: 7. CDR3 residues: CALQGWSQETQYF. The CDR3 DNA reads as TGTGCCTTACAGGGGTGGTCCCAAGAGACCCAGTACTTC.